The 13 T cell receptor beta chains below come from one sample, sequenced in a study of blood T cell repertoires in COVID-19. Using immunoSEQ multiplex PCR, the repertoire was profiled, and TCRdb retains in-frame clones only, with some absent. The table shows approximately 110,000 clones, with roughly 81% occurring only once. Sequenced: peripheral blood. The origin of the receptors is a human donor in a cohort sampled during active COVID-19.

J is TRBJ1-1 and V is TRBV9, with D perhaps TRBD1 (5 bases). The CDR3 totals 14 residues. Trimming cost V 1 base and J 0 bases, with 7 bases left between them. Germline V gene sequence: CDR1 SGDLS, CDR2 YYNGEE. The DNA for the CDR3 is TGTGCCAGCAGCGTACAGGGTATGAACACTGAAGCTTTCTTT. Its translation is CASSVQGMNTEAFF.

This chain joins TRBV18 and TRBJ1-6; a possible D gene is TRBD1 (6 bases). Per germline, CDR1 KGHSH and CDR2 LQKENI. CDR3 size: 19 residues. Trimming left V 4 bases short and J 0 bases short, with 19 bases between. The CDR3: CASSLRGGGRSSYNSPLHF. DNA for the CDR3: TGTGCCAGCTCACTTCGGGGGGGCGGCAGGAGCTCCTATAATTCACCCCTCCACTTT.

The J gene is TRBJ2-5, the V gene TRBV5-5; 8 nucleotides match TRBD1. V lost 0 bases and J lost 5; bases outside the gene matches: 9. The CDR3 has 16 residues. From germline, CDR1 is SGHKS and CDR2 YYEKEE (reference sequence). The CDR3 sequence: CASSLEAGGGMETQYF. The CDR3 DNA reads TGTGCCAGCAGCTTGGAGGCAGGGGGCGGAATGGAGACCCAGTACTTC.

The chain carries TRBV5-1 and TRBJ2-3, with 8 bases that match TRBD1. CDR1 is SGHRS, CDR2 YFSETQ, per germline. With 3 bases clipped from V and 2 bases from J, the junction kept 2 bases outside the gene matches. The CDR3 spans 14 residues. CDR3 DNA: TGCGCCAGCAGCTCGGGACAGGTCACAGATACGCAGTATTTT. Protein product: CASSSGQVTDTQYF.

The chain couples TRBV6-5 to TRBJ2-5; D may be TRBD2 (5 bases). This CDR3 has 13 amino acids. V was shortened by 6 bases and J by 5 bases, with 13 bases between the two germline ends. CDR1 MNHEY and CDR2 SVGAGI come from the germline V gene. The CDR3 sequence: CASRTGSSETQYF. The CDR3 DNA reads TGTGCCAGCAGGACGGGGAGCTCGGAGACCCAGTACTTC.

This chain connects TRBV5-6 to TRBJ1-5; 8 positions match TRBD1. Trimming removed 4 bases from V and 3 bases from J; junction bases left unmatched: 6. Germline CDR1 SGHDT, CDR2 YYEEEE. CDR3 length: 15 amino acids. The CDR3 DNA reads TGTGCCAGCAGCCAAGGGGACAGGATCAATCAGCCCCAGCATTTT. Protein: CASSQGDRINQPQHF.

This clone has only a few counts. The J gene is TRBJ1-6, the V gene TRBV7-9; the D is unclear. Germline CDR1 reads SEHNR; CDR2 reads FQNEAQ (reference sequence). Trimming stripped 2 bases from V and 7 bases from J, with 12 bases between. The CDR3 contains 15 residues. The CDR3 protein is CASSLSGRMNSPLHF. CDR3 nucleotide sequence: TGTGCCAGCAGCTTATCTGGCAGGATGAATTCACCCCTCCACTTT.

This chain links TRBV10-3 with TRBJ2-7; possibly TRBD2 for D (5 bases). Trimming left V 6 bases short and J 5 bases short, with 14 bases between. Germline CDR1 ENHRY, CDR2 SYGVKD. The CDR3 covers 13 residues. This CDR3 reads CAISQGSNDEQYF. The CDR3 DNA reads as TGTGCCATCAGCCAAGGGAGCAACGACGAGCAGTACTTC.

J is TRBJ1-1 and V is TRBV9, with D possibly being TRBD1 (6 bases). The CDR3 length is 14 residues. V lost 0 bases and J lost 0, with 6 bases in between. Germline CDR1 SGDLS, CDR2 YYNGEE. CDR3 amino acids: CASSVEGVNTEAFF. The CDR3 nucleotides are TGTGCCAGCAGCGTAGAGGGGGTGAACACTGAAGCTTTCTTT.

This chain connects TRBV5-1 to TRBJ2-3; 7 nucleotides match TRBD1. J gave up 4 bases and V 4 bases, and 3 bases lay outside the gene matches. The CDR3 consists of 13 residues. Germline V gives CDR1 SGHRS, CDR2 YFSETQ. CDR3 in amino acids: CASSEGASDTQYF. CDR3 sequence (DNA): TGCGCCAGCAGCGAGGGGGCCTCAGATACGCAGTATTTT.

The CDR3 region is CASRRSSAYEQYF. CDR3 DNA sequence: TGTGCCAGCCGTCGATCCTCAGCCTACGAGCAGTACTTC. V and J are TRBV12-3 or TRBV12-4 and TRBJ2-7; D gene ambiguous. CDR3 length equals 13 residues. Trimming took 8 bases from V and 2 from J, leaving 13 bases between them.

The chain employs TRBV19 and TRBJ2-3, with 8 nucleotides matching TRBD2. V lost 6 bases and J lost 1; bases outside the gene matches: 6. This CDR3 contains 15 residues. In germline, CDR1 is LNHDA, CDR2 SQIVND (reference sequence). CDR3 bases: TGTGCCAGTAGCGAGACTAGCGCACGCACAGATACGCAGTATTTT. This sequence encodes CASSETSARTDTQYF.

The chain uses TRBV5-1 and TRBJ2-3; tentative D call: TRBD1 (6 bases). The CDR3 totals 13 residues. Looked up from germline, CDR1 is SGHRS and CDR2 is YFSETQ. V lost 4 bases, J lost 7 bases, and 13 bases lay in between. The CDR3 region has the DNA TGCGCCAGCAGCGACAACAGGGTCAATACGCAGTATTTT. This encodes CASSDNRVNTQYF.